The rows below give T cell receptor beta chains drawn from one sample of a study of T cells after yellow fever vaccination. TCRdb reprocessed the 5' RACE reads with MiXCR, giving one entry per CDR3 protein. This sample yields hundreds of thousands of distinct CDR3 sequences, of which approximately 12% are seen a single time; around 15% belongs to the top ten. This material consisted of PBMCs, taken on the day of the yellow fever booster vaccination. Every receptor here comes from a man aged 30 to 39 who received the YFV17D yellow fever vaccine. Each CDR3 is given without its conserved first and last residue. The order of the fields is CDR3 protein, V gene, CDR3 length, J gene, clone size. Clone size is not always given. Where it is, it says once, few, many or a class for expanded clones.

ASSIFTDTQY,TRBV5-1,10,TRBJ2-3,-
ASSSIHGGTDTQY,TRBV6-1,13,TRBJ2-3,-
AISVGGRTEAF,TRBV10-3,11,TRBJ1-1,few
ASSRRARGPVYEQY,TRBV7-2,14,TRBJ2-7,-
ASSAHPLAGVAGELF,TRBV9,15,TRBJ2-2,-
ASWDFRGLKTQY,TRBV7-8,12,TRBJ2-5,-
ASSNYREKYQETQY,TRBV21-1,14,TRBJ2-5,-
ASSLRVTSGYEQY,TRBV7-2,13,TRBJ2-7,few
SARVASGRSSYNEQF,TRBV20-1,15,TRBJ2-1,many
ASSHGRSYNEQF,TRBV28,12,TRBJ2-1,-
ASSVASGQQETQY,TRBV9,13,TRBJ2-5,few
SVEDLETVTGNTIY,TRBV29-1,14,TRBJ1-3,-
ASRLHGLAGSPYEQY,TRBV7-2,15,TRBJ2-7,few
SAQAGELF,TRBV20-1,8,TRBJ2-2,few
ASSSRLVGILRVNTGELF,TRBV28,18,TRBJ2-2,many
ASSLGWTSSYYEQY,TRBV7-2,14,TRBJ2-7,few
ASSPAVQGANVLT,TRBV7-9,13,TRBJ2-6,few
ASSLLVTSGKDEQF,TRBV5-1,14,TRBJ2-1,many
ASSLTTDYEQY,TRBV5-1,11,TRBJ2-7,many
SVEGVNSYEQY,TRBV29-1,11,TRBJ2-7,-
ASSYSTADTQY,TRBV6-2/TRBV6-3,11,TRBJ2-3,few
SAKAGTGDTEAF,TRBV20-1,12,TRBJ1-1,-
SAQQGAGNTIY,TRBV20-1,11,TRBJ1-3,-
ASNLGGLDYGYT,TRBV6-1,12,TRBJ1-2,-
ASSPRYREETQY,TRBV7-2,12,TRBJ2-5,many
ASSYSIQDYEQY,TRBV6-5,12,TRBJ2-7,-
ASSSTGSQEAF,TRBV6-6,11,TRBJ1-1,few
ASSQVYRGATDTQY,TRBV4-3,14,TRBJ2-3,many
SVGTGGSGANVLT,TRBV29-1,13,TRBJ2-6,-
SASSGLGVGDEQF,TRBV20-1,13,TRBJ2-1,few
ASSLRGASGRPSYNEQF,TRBV2,17,TRBJ2-1,-
ASSLGVTDFTGELF,TRBV5-1,14,TRBJ2-2,-
ASSLDWVGNEQF,TRBV11-2,12,TRBJ2-1,-
ATSRDLQGADTQY,TRBV15,13,TRBJ2-3,many
ASSERTGPNNEQF,TRBV25-1,13,TRBJ2-1,-
SAPWTSGNNEQF,TRBV20-1,12,TRBJ2-1,few
ASSDWTGLVADTQY,TRBV10-1,14,TRBJ2-3,few
ASIRGGDTEAF,TRBV6-6,11,TRBJ1-1,-
ASRDGTSGSYEQY,TRBV6-2/TRBV6-3,13,TRBJ2-7,-
ASSFNNREQY,TRBV5-1,10,TRBJ2-7,few
ATNRADEQY,TRBV6-2/TRBV6-3,9,TRBJ2-7,few
ASSPPPSGRFYNEQF,TRBV7-9,15,TRBJ2-1,-
ATSWAGGVQETQY,TRBV5-1,13,TRBJ2-5,-
ASGRGGGYT,TRBV12-3/TRBV12-4,9,TRBJ1-2,few
ASSLDHSTDTQY,TRBV7-2,12,TRBJ2-3,many
ASSLTGQGWQPQH,TRBV7-2,13,TRBJ1-5,-
ASSSPGGLDTQY,TRBV5-1,12,TRBJ2-3,-
SARWTGYEQY,TRBV20-1,10,TRBJ2-7,-
ASTEHRDSPLH,TRBV7-2,11,TRBJ1-6,few
ASSGDRAFRAF,TRBV7-2,11,TRBJ1-1,few
SAGTNYGYT,TRBV20-1,9,TRBJ1-2,-
ASSYFAKHYEQY,TRBV6-5,12,TRBJ2-7,-
ASTSLNEQY,TRBV7-2,9,TRBJ2-7,few
ASSLRGTTGNTIY,TRBV12-3/TRBV12-4,13,TRBJ1-3,-
SARVSGAAYNEQF,TRBV20-1,13,TRBJ2-1,few
ASSQGQGASEQY,TRBV7-2,12,TRBJ2-7,-
ASSLGIPSTDTQY,TRBV7-3,13,TRBJ2-3,few
ASSLSSGGELF,TRBV12-3/TRBV12-4,11,TRBJ2-2,few
ASSRDGGIEYEQY,TRBV5-1,13,TRBJ2-7,-